This T cell receptor (beta chain) derives from a study of T cells after yellow fever vaccination. Germline-derived CDR1 and CDR2 are DFQATT and SNEGSKA (reference sequence). V was cut by 3 bases and J by 4 bases, with 12 bases left in between. This CDR3 is built from 13 residues. Each CDR3 protein is one row after TCRdb ran MiXCR on the 5' RACE reads. The profile covers a few hundred thousand distinct CDR3 sequences, with approximately 8% appearing a single time and approximately 15% taken by the ten largest. The material sequenced was PBMCs, taken roughly 45 days after the first yellow fever vaccination. This sequence was found in a young man who received the YFV17D yellow fever vaccine. This chain connects TRBV20-1 to TRBJ2-5; possible D gene TRBD2, 7 bases. The CDR3 DNA reads as TGCAGTGCTAGGCGGGGGCCAGGAGAGACCCAGTACTTC. It yields the protein CSARRGPGETQYF.